The rows below give T cell receptor beta chains drawn from one sample of a study of cytomegalovirus exposure and HLA in healthy donors. Data came from immunoSEQ multiplex PCR; TCRdb stores just in-frame clones and leaves some out. The data hold about 68,000 clones, with around 93% observed a single time. Specimen: PBMCs. The receptors shown here come from a man between 18 and 35 years old in good health and CMV-seronegative. Each CDR3 is given with its conserved first and last residue. D genes are given only for firm matches. A row's size may be missing; if present it is once, few, many or a size class.

>TRBV19|.|TRBJ2-1|.
CASILRGAGVNEQFF
TGTGCCAGTATCCTAAGGGGGGCGGGAGTTAATGAGCAGTTCTTC
>TRBV28|TRBD2|TRBJ2-3|.
CASSLNTGLAGGGADTQYF
TGTGCCAGCAGTTTAAACACGGGACTAGCGGGAGGGGGTGCAGATACGCAGTATTTT
>TRBV6-5|TRBD1|TRBJ1-2|.
CASSRDRGEGYTF
TGTGCCAGCAGTCGAGACAGGGGGGAAGGCTACACCTTC
>TRBV28|.|TRBJ1-3|.
CASSPITGNTIYF
TGTGCCAGCAGCCCGATAACAGGAAACACCATATATTTT
>TRBV20-1|.|TRBJ1-2|.
CSARTAYGYTF
TGCAGTGCGAGAACAGCCTATGGCTACACCTTC
>TRBV7-2|TRBD2|TRBJ2-1|.
CASSLVAGPGYNEQFF
TGTGCCAGCAGCTTAGTAGCGGGACCTGGCTACAATGAGCAGTTCTTC
>TRBV6-1|.|TRBJ1-3|.
CASSSTDKGNTIYF
TGTGCCAGCAGTTCCACAGATAAAGGAAACACCATATATTTT
>TRBV2|.|TRBJ1-4|.
CASSAGGTSQKKLFF
TGTGCCAGCAGTGCAGGAGGGACCTCACAAAAAAAACTGTTTTTT
>TRBV29-1|.|TRBJ2-2|.
CSVAAPVNTGELFF
TGCAGCGTAGCCGCTCCCGTAAACACCGGGGAGCTGTTTTTT
>TRBV9|TRBD2|TRBJ2-5|once
CASSPSPLAEQETQYF
TGTGCCAGCAGCCCCTCGCCACTAGCGGAGCAAGAGACCCAGTACTTC
>TRBV5-1|TRBD1|TRBJ2-7|.
CASSLVTGRGTGRSYEQYF
TGCGCCAGCAGCTTGGTAACGGGTAGGGGGACAGGGCGCTCCTACGAGCAGTACTTC
>TRBV2|.|TRBJ2-2|once
CASSVYSPGELFF
TGTGCCAGCAGTGTTTATAGCCCCGGGGAGCTGTTTTTT
>TRBV30|.|TRBJ1-2|.
CAWSVRERSGYTF
TGTGCCTGGAGTGTACGAGAGCGATCAGGCTACACCTTC
>TRBV18|.|TRBJ1-5|.
CASSPVGAGSNQPQHF
TGTGCCAGCTCACCAGTAGGGGCGGGGAGCAATCAGCCCCAGCATTTT
>TRBV5-6|TRBD1|TRBJ2-4|.
CASSPAGGAKNIQYF
TGTGCCAGCAGCCCAGCAGGGGGAGCCAAAAACATTCAGTACTTC
>TRBV5-1|.|TRBJ1-2|.
CASSLGASGLNYGYTF
TGCGCCAGCAGCCTCGGTGCTTCAGGATTAAACTATGGCTACACCTTC
>TRBV6-1|.|TRBJ1-5|.
CASIDSSSNQPQHF
TGTGCCAGCATCGACAGTTCTAGCAATCAGCCCCAGCATTTT
>TRBV6-1|.|TRBJ1-2|once
CASSGVSLYGYTF
TGTGCCAGCAGTGGTGTGTCCTTATATGGCTACACCTTC
>TRBV4-3|.|TRBJ2-1|.
CASSRSEVANEQFF
TGCGCCAGCAGCCGATCGGAGGTCGCGAATGAGCAGTTCTTC